This T cell receptor (beta chain) was recorded in a study of beta chain features in type 1 diabetes. Only a few counts were recorded for this clone. The antigen remains unidentified. Study-wide results and limits: TCRB CDR3 length was moderately but significantly reduced in all four CD4+ subsets of Type 1 diabetes patients.

As every portion of the isolated RNA was reverse transcribed, the sequencing read expressed TCRB transcripts. Naive, central memory and regulatory T cell samples yielded approximately 3.3 million reads on average. The method was immunoSEQ multiplex PCR; TCRdb's version includes in-frame clones alone and lacks a portion of them. In the table there are approximately 730,000 clones, 13% of which are singletons. CDR3 length: 15 residues. The germline V gene encodes CDR1 MNHEY and CDR2 SVGAGI. V lost 2 bases and J 1 base, leaving 11 bases between the germline ends. Sequencing was performed on naive CD4+ T cells from blood. The receptor comes from a man aged 18 to 30 with type 1 diabetes. J is TRBJ1-1 and V is TRBV6-5, with D unclear. For the CDR3, the DNA is TGTGCCAGCAGTTACCTGACACCCGAGAACACTGAAGCTTTCTTT. Translating gives CASSYLTPENTEAFF.